This TCR beta chain was recovered during a study of human T cells and chemical hapten exposure (dated by TCRdb to the early 2020s). Looking at the study overall: For sensitization, 2% DPC in acetone was applied to a roughly 2 cm by roughly 2 cm area of upper inner arm skin. Throughout the roughly 25-week study period, patients were also given weekly therapeutic DPC doses on the scalp. Patch testing was performed on the upper back with Finn chambers containing 0.01% DPC, and the patch tests were scored after 6 days according to International Contact Dermatitis Research Group standards. The mostly female patient cohort included alopecia areata with under or over 50% scalp involvement, alopecia totalis and alopecia universalis. The libraries were sequenced as a pool, and the TCR yield per sample differed mostly because of small variations in library volumes within the pool. This study followed changes in the peripheral blood TCR repertoire in vivo during primary and secondary sensitization of alopecia patients to the hapten diphenylcyclopropenone (DPC). Blood samples were taken from patients before sensitization (week 0) and at 2, 6 and about 24 weeks after DPC sensitization. For TCR sequencing, blood came from twenty-nine alopecia patients at anywhere from one to four time points (pre-sensitization, 2, 6 and 24 weeks).

Ten or more counts support this clonotype. Its antigen remains unidentified. Per-nucleotide qualities are absent, and no much larger clonotype sits a single base away. Overall results and qualifications from the work: After repeated subsampling, the strength of the expansion versus patch-test correlation and the threshold at which it became significant changed. Alopecia, a presumed autoimmune disease, was present in all patients, so the immune response of the patients might differ from that of healthy individuals. The number of PT1 expanded TCRs positively correlated with patch test score, significant at thresholds 8, 16 and 32 but not 4. DPC sensitization did not change how many TCRs were above 1 in 1000 frequency, and no evidence was found of alterations in global repertoire structure. Expanded TCRs formed significantly more large CDR3 similarity clusters than pre-sensitization or healthy control sets, consistent with antigen-driven responses.

Library preparation was by RACE. For sequencing, a NextSeq 500 was employed. Library preparation attached unique molecular identifiers to individual cDNA molecules for quantitative, reproducible TCR counting. From each blood RNA sample, both TCR alpha and TCR beta chains were sequenced. Regarding the original processing steps: Samples had a median of about 96,000 TCRs, with a range from about 23,224 to 750,000. The Decombinator software suite was used to annotate V, J and CDR3 in the TCR reads. For PS versus PT1 abundance plots, all samples were subsampled to the same number of TCRs (28,000). TCRs were defined as expanded if absent before sensitization and observed at least eight times at the 2-week time point. TCRdb handled the public reads itself, with Q25 trimming in fastp and clone calling in MiXCR, and kept productive beta chains. Each CDR3 protein appears once, grouped with its most common genes and DNA. TCRdb, not the authors, supplied the V and J calls. This sample lists roughly 50,000 distinct CDR3 sequences; 9.5% to 10% were detected once. The ten largest clones represent nearly 10% of the sample.

This sample's time point label indicates: pre-sensitization, week 0. The treatment or condition label on this specimen signifies: therapeutic diphenylcyclopropenone sensitization with weekly scalp DPC. At every patch-test visit, the blood draw took place before the patch test was put on. Patients were eligible if aged 18 to 70, diagnosed with alopecia and judged suitable for DPC therapy, and pregnant patients were excluded. Total RNA was extracted from unfractionated whole blood collected in Tempus Blood RNA tubes. The TCR was taken from a man between 40 and 49 years old with alopecia areata. Some clones in this sample may be carry-over from other donors' samples. This specimen was whole blood, taken in connection with sensitization to the hapten diphenylcyclopropenone (DPC).

The CDR3 protein is CASSPQTGLAVTYEQYF. The bases are TGTGCCAGCAGCCCCCAAACGGGGCTAGCGGTTACCTACGAGCAGTACTTC. The chain links TRBV7-8 with TRBJ2-7, with 7 central nucleotides matching TRBD2. Measured from the cysteine to the phenylalanine, the CDR3 is 17 residues long. The entry retains the CDR3 DNA only, 51 bases that are in frame from base 1. According to the germline V gene, CDR1 reads SGHVS and CDR2 reads FQNEAQ. V trim: 5 bases; J trim: 2 bases; unmatched bases: 15.